The 15 T cell receptor beta chains given below trace back to one sample, sequenced in a study of shared clonotypes between healthy human individuals. Data came from immunoSEQ multiplex PCR; TCRdb stores just in-frame clones and leaves some out. The sample holds hundreds of thousands of clones, about 80% seen once. Sequenced input: memory CD4+ T cells sorted from blood. Subset in this sample: CD45RA-negative fraction. These receptors were taken from a woman aged 25 to 45 in good health.

The chain joins TRBV27 to TRBJ2-2, with a weak D call TRBD2 (6 bases). V dropped 2 bases and J dropped 4 bases, with 11 bases sitting between them. The germline gives CDR1 MNHEY, CDR2 SMNVEV (reference sequence). This CDR3 is built from 15 residues. The CDR3 DNA sequence: TGTGCCAGCAGTTTAACGGGAGAGATCACCGGGGAGCTGTTTTTT. This translates into CASSLTGEITGELFF.

The chain links TRBV19 to TRBJ1-1; D is perhaps TRBD1 (6 bases). Trimming removed 9 bases from V and 0 bases from J, with 14 bases in between. CDR1 and CDR2 (germline): LNHDA, SQIVND (reference sequence). The CDR3 length is 14 residues. This CDR3 reads CASNSGVMNTEAFF. CDR3 nucleotide sequence: TGTGCCAGCAATTCAGGGGTAATGAACACTGAAGCTTTCTTT.

The chain combines TRBV7-9 with TRBJ2-7; D is possibly TRBD1 (5 bases). There are 13 residues in the CDR3. Trimming cost V 3 bases and J 4 bases, with 10 bases left between them. The germline V gene encodes CDR1 SEHNR and CDR2 FQNEAQ (reference sequence). CDR3 protein: CASSFTGAYEQYF. The CDR3 DNA follows: TGTGCCAGCAGCTTTACAGGAGCTTACGAGCAGTACTTC.

The chain links TRBV10-2 to TRBJ2-7; perhaps TRBD2 as D (6 bases). V was shortened by 4 bases and J by 0 bases, with 25 bases between the two germline ends. CDR3 length equals 19 residues. CDR1 is WSHSY and CDR2 is SAAADI in the germline V gene. The CDR3 sequence: CASSGFGDWIHYTSYEQYF. DNA of the CDR3: TGCGCCAGCAGTGGTTTCGGGGACTGGATACATTACACCTCCTACGAGCAGTACTTC.

Only one count was recorded for this clone. The chain recombines TRBV5-6 with TRBJ2-7; no clear D gene. V lost 5 bases to trimming and J lost 2 bases, with 11 bases between them. Germline loops: CDR1 SGHDT, CDR2 YYEEEE. The CDR3 is 13 amino acids. CDR3 protein: CASSPTSAYEQYF. The CDR3 region has the DNA TGTGCCAGCAGTCCGACTTCAGCCTACGAGCAGTACTTC. The variable domain in full, with the rest retrieved from reference TRBV5-6 and TRBJ2-7, is DAGVTQSPTHLIKTRGQQVTLRCSPKSGHDTVSWYQQALGQGPQFIFQYYEEEERQRGNFPDRFSGHQFPNYSSELNVNALLLGDSALYLCASSPTSAYEQYFGPGTRLTVT.

The V gene is TRBV28, the J gene TRBJ2-3; maybe TRBD1 (6 bases). The CDR3 length is 13 residues. Germline CDR1 MDHEN, CDR2 SYDVKM. Trimming pared 4 bases from V and 4 bases from J, leaving 9 bases between. The CDR3 sequence: CASSWQGPDTQYF. The CDR3 nucleotides are TGTGCCAGCAGTTGGCAGGGGCCAGATACGCAGTATTTT.

A word on this clone: Other nucleotide sequences from this sample produce the same CDR3. The chain employs TRBV28 and TRBJ1-5; D is uncertain. The CDR3 has 12 residues. V lost 3 bases, J lost 3 bases, and 3 bases lay in between. Germline CDR1 reads MDHEN; CDR2 reads SYDVKM. DNA for the CDR3: TGTGCCAGCAGTTTGGTCAATCAGCCCCAGCATTTT. This gives the protein CASSLVNQPQHF.

CDR3 protein: CASSLGPGGNQPQHF. The CDR3 DNA reads TGTGCCAGCAGCTTGGGGCCGGGGGGCAATCAGCCCCAGCATTTT. The rearrangement joins TRBV5-4 to TRBJ1-5, with a possible D match to TRBD1 (5 bases). CDR1 is SGHNT and CDR2 is YYREEE in the germline V gene (reference sequence). The germline V and J ends were trimmed by 0 bases and 2 bases, with 9 bases remaining between them. CDR3 size: 15 residues.

Remarks on this clone: This same CDR3 is encoded by further DNA sequences in the sample. CDR3 nucleotides: TGCGCCAGCAGCTTCGGACCAAGCTCCTACGAGCAGTACTTC. Translation gives CASSFGPSSYEQYF. This chain links TRBV5-1 with TRBJ2-7, with D hard to call. V shed 2 bases and J shed 0 bases, with 9 bases lying between them. Germline lookup yields CDR1 SGHRS and CDR2 YFSETQ. CDR3 length: 14 amino acids.

V and J are TRBV5-6 and TRBJ1-1; no clear D. The germline V and J ends were trimmed by 3 bases and 5 bases, with 8 bases remaining between them. This CDR3 is built from 12 residues. Germline V gene data show CDR1 as SGHDT and CDR2 as YYEEEE. CDR3 residues: CASSWGRTEAFF. CDR3 nucleotides: TGTGCCAGCAGCTGGGGTCGGACTGAAGCTTTCTTT.

This sequence joins TRBV5-1 and TRBJ2-6; possibly TRBD1 for D (6 bases). Germline V lookup: CDR1 SGHRS, CDR2 YFSETQ. The V end lost 6 bases, the J end lost 2 bases, and 12 bases lay between the germline ends. This CDR3 comprises 15 residues. The CDR3 nucleotides read TGCGCCAGCAACACACAGGGAGCTGGGGCCAACGTCCTGACTTTC. It is translated as CASNTQGAGANVLTF.

The genes are TRBV13 and TRBJ2-1; TRBD2 aligns across 10 bases. V was pared by 2 bases and J by 1 base, with 14 bases of the junction left unmatched. The CDR3 covers 20 residues. The germline CDR1 and CDR2 sequences are PRHDT and FYEKMQ (reference sequence). The CDR3, as DNA: TGTGCCAGCAGCTTAACGTTTCGGGCTAGCGGGAGTTGGTCCTACAATGAGCAGTTCTTC. This encodes CASSLTFRASGSWSYNEQFF.

This chain joins TRBV25-1 and TRBJ2-5, with 8 bases fitting TRBD1. CDR1 and CDR2 from the germline V gene are MGHDK and SYGVNS. The CDR3 totals 14 residues. Losses at the gene ends were 3 bases for V and 4 bases for J; bases not matched to a gene: 4. CDR3 amino acids: CASSEDRVLETQYF. In nucleotides, the CDR3 is TGTGCCAGCAGTGAGGACAGGGTTTTAGAGACCCAGTACTTC.

V gene TRBV27 combines with J gene TRBJ1-2; D is perhaps TRBD1 (6 bases). The germline V gene has CDR1 MNHEY and CDR2 SMNVEV (reference sequence). The CDR3 is 14 amino acids. V was pared by 7 bases and J by 8 bases, with 20 bases between. For the CDR3, the DNA is TGTGCCAGCACCTCCCGGGGACACCGCCGAGGCTACACCTTC. It translates to CASTSRGHRRGYTF.

The chain is built from TRBV29-1 and TRBJ2-7, with a possible D match to TRBD1 (5 bases). The V and J ends lost 2 bases and 6 bases respectively, with 14 bases between them. Germline CDR1 is SQVTM and CDR2 is ANQGSEA. CDR3 length: 13 amino acids. CDR3 sequence (DNA): TGCAGCGTTGAACTCGTTCTCCAGGGCGAGCAGTACTTC. As protein: CSVELVLQGEQYF.